One and the same sample provided the 4 T cell receptor beta chains below, sequenced in a study of T cells in tumors after PD-1 blockade. Sequencing was performed with immunoSEQ multiplex PCR; in TCRdb, only in-frame clones are kept and a portion is missing. The sample lists approximately 6,100 clones, approximately 80% occurring once. The sample was PBMCs, taken after anti-PD-1 therapy. These receptors were obtained from a human donor with advanced basal cell or squamous cell carcinoma (not recorded which).

The chain couples TRBV6-6 to TRBJ2-3, with D tentatively TRBD1 (7 bases). CDR1 is MNHNY and CDR2 is SVGAGI in the germline V gene (reference sequence). CDR3 size: 15 residues. The V end lost 1 base, the J end lost 6 bases, and 14 bases lay between the germline ends. The CDR3 DNA reads as TGTGCCAGCAGTTACTTGCCCAGGGGGGAGGATACGCAGTATTTT. It encodes CASSYLPRGEDTQYF.

The rearrangement joins TRBV9 to TRBJ2-2; 11 bases align to TRBD2. CDR1 is SGDLS and CDR2 is YYNGEE in the germline V gene. The CDR3 extends over 18 amino acids. The V and J ends lost 0 bases and 5 bases, in that order; junction bases with no gene match: 9. DNA for the CDR3: TGTGCCAGCAGCGTAGGTGGTAGCGGGGGGGCACGGACCGGGGAGCTGTTTTTT. It specifies CASSVGGSGGARTGELFF. The variable domain in full, completed from reference TRBV9 and TRBJ2-2, reads DSGVTQTPKHLITATGQRVTLRCSPRSGDLSVYWYQQSLDQGLQFLIQYYNGEERAKGNILERFSAQQFPDLHSELNLSSLELGDSALYFCASSVGGSGGARTGELFFGEGSRLTVL.

In its sample, this clone was seen once. The J gene is TRBJ2-5, the V gene TRBV11-2, with 7 bases lining up with TRBD2. Germline V gene data show CDR1 as SGHAT and CDR2 as FQNNGV. The J segment lost 1 base and the V segment lost 6 bases, leaving 2 bases of the junction unmatched. The CDR3 has 13 amino acids. The CDR3 region is CASRGGGQETQYF. The CDR3 coding sequence is TGTGCCAGCAGGGGCGGGGGCCAAGAGACCCAGTACTTC. The full variable domain, its missing parts supplied by reference TRBV11-2 and TRBJ2-5, is EAGVAQSPRYKIIEKRQSVAFWCNPISGHATLYWYQQILGQGPKLLIQFQNNGVVDDSQLPKDRFSAERLKGVDSTLKIQPAKLEDSAVYLCASRGGGQETQYFGPGTRLLVL.

The chain carries TRBV10-3 and TRBJ1-2; D is unresolved. Trimming pared 1 base from V and 2 bases from J, leaving 8 bases between. The CDR3 spans 14 residues. Looked up from germline, CDR1 is ENHRY and CDR2 is SYGVKD. This CDR3 reads CAISEWGVNYGYTF. In nucleotides, the CDR3 is TGTGCCATCAGTGAGTGGGGTGTGAACTATGGCTACACCTTC.